The present TCR beta chain was sequenced within a study of blood T cells in healthy people across ages. CDR1 and CDR2 (germline): MNHNY, SVGAGI (reference sequence). Trimming took 2 bases from V and 13 from J; bases not matched to a gene: 8. The CDR3 extends over 13 amino acids. Peripheral blood samples of 9 to 10 milliliters were drawn from each donor. Isolated PBMCs totaled at least 6 million in each sample. PCR was performed a second time for about 7 to 12 cycles using a sample-barcoded 5' primer and a J-beta primer mix. Every sample produced at least 2.5 million CDR3-containing paired-end reads. TCRdb re-derived calls from the 5' RACE reads in MiXCR, one entry per CDR3 protein. The repertoire holds around 670,000 distinct CDR3 sequences, approximately 30% seen once, with approximately 14% in the top ten. As regards this clonotype: This may arise from a read error, as a much more abundant clone is one base away.

The source of this sequence is an elderly woman in good health. Sequencing input: blood. This chain links TRBV6-6 with TRBJ2-4; 7 nucleotides agree with TRBD1. The CDR3 DNA follows: TGTGCCAGCAGTTACGCCGACAGGGAAAAGCAGTACTTC. This codes for CASSYADREKQYF.